Only a few counts were recorded for the clone carrying this T cell receptor (beta chain). This record belongs to a study of human T cells and chemical hapten exposure. TCRdb reprocessed the RACE reads via MiXCR and lists one record per CDR3 protein. In the table there are a few hundred thousand distinct CDR3 sequences, about 6% of which are singletons. Time point reported: patch test 2, 6 weeks after DPC sensitization. The treatment was: therapeutic diphenylcyclopropenone sensitization with weekly scalp DPC. It was unfractionated whole blood from which total RNA was extracted. V was clipped by 5 bases and J by 6 bases, with 9 bases between them. CDR1 MNHEY and CDR2 SVGEGT come from the germline V gene. The CDR3 spans 12 residues.

The chain joins TRBV6-2 or TRBV6-3 to TRBJ2-3, with a tentative D call TRBD2 (6 bases). The receptor was isolated from a woman between 18 and 30 years old with alopecia areata. Some clones in this sample may be carry-over from other donors' samples. The sequencing used whole blood, collected in connection with sensitization to the hapten diphenylcyclopropenone (DPC). The CDR3 reads CASSRREDTQYF. The CDR3 DNA follows: TGTGCCAGCAGTCGGAGGGAGGATACGCAGTATTTT.